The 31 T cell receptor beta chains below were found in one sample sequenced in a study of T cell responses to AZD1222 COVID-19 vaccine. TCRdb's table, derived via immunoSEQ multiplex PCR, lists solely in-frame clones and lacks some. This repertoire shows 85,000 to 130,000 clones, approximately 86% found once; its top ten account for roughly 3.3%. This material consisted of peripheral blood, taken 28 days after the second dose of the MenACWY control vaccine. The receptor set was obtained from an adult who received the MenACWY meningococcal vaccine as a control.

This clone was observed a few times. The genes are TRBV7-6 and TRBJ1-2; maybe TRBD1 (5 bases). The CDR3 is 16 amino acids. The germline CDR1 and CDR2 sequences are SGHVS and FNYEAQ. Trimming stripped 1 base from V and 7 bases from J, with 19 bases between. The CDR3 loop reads CASSLGRGDDGGGYTF. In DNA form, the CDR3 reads TGTGCCAGCAGCTTAGGCAGAGGGGACGATGGGGGTGGCTACACCTTC.

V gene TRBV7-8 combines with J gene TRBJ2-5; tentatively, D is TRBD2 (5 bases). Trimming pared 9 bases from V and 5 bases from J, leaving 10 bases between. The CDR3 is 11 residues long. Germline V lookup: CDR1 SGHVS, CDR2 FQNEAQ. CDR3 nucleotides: TGTGCCAGTAAACGAGGGGAGACCCAGTACTTC. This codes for CASKRGETQYF.

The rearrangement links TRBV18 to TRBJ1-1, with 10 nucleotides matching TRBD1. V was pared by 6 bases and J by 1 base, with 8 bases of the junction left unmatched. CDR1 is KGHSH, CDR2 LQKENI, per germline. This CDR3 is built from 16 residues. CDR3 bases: TGTGCCAGCTCGAGACAGGGGGCGAAGGGGAACACTGAAGCTTTCTTT. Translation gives CASSRQGAKGNTEAFF.

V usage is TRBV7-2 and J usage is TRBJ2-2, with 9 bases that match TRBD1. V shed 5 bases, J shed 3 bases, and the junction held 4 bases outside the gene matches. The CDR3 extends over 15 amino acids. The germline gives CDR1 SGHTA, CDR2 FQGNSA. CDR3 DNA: TGTGCCAGCAGCCGGACAGGGGTGTACACCGGGGAGCTGTTTTTT. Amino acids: CASSRTGVYTGELFF. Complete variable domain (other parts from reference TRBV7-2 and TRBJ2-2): GAGVSQSPSNKVTEKGKDVELRCDPISGHTALYWYRQSLGQGLEFLIYFQGNSAPDKSGLPSDRFSAERTGGSVSTLTIQRTQQEDSAVYLCASSRTGVYTGELFFGEGSRLTVL.

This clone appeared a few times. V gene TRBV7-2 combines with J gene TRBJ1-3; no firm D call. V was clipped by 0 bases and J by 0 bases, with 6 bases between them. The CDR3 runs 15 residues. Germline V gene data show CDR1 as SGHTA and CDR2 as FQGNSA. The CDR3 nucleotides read TGTGCCAGCAGCTTAGCCGTCAGCTCTGGAAACACCATATATTTT. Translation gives CASSLAVSSGNTIYF.

Here the CDR3 reads CASSETSGYEQFF. The CDR3 DNA is TGCGCCAGCAGTGAGACTAGCGGGTATGAGCAGTTCTTC. This rearrangement joins TRBV10-1 to TRBJ2-1; TRBD2 agrees at 9 bases. V shed 2 bases, J shed 8 bases, and the junction held 1 base outside the gene matches. This CDR3 comprises 13 residues. Germline CDR1 WNHNN, CDR2 SYGVQD (reference sequence).

The CDR3 is CASSLGATSNYGYTF. CDR3 DNA sequence: TGTGCCAGCAGTTTGGGGGCAACCTCTAACTATGGCTACACCTTC. The V gene is TRBV28, the J gene TRBJ1-2, with D tentatively TRBD1 (6 bases). Deletions cut 3 bases from V and 0 bases from J, with 11 bases between. The CDR3 totals 15 residues. Looked up from germline, CDR1 is MDHEN and CDR2 is SYDVKM.

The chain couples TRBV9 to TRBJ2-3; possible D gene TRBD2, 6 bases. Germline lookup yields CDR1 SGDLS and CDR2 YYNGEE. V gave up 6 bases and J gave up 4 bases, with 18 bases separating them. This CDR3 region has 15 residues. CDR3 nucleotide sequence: TGTGCCAGCACAATAGCGGACCGCAGGGCAGATACGCAGTATTTT. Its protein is CASTIADRRADTQYF.

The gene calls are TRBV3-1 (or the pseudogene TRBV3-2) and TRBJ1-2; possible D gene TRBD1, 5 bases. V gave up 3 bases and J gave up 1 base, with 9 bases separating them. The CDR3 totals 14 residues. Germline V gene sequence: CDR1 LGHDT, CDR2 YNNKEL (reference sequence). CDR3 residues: CASSHRGGNYGYTF. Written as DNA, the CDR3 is TGTGCCAGCAGCCATAGGGGCGGTAACTATGGCTACACCTTC.

Here the CDR3 reads CASSPDGVQETQYF. In nucleotides, the CDR3 is TGTGCCAGCTCACCGGACGGGGTTCAAGAGACCCAGTACTTC. V is TRBV18 and J is TRBJ2-5; D may be TRBD2 (5 bases). Germline assignment: CDR1 KGHSH and CDR2 LQKENI. CDR3 length equals 14 residues. V lost 3 bases and J lost 2, with 10 bases in between.

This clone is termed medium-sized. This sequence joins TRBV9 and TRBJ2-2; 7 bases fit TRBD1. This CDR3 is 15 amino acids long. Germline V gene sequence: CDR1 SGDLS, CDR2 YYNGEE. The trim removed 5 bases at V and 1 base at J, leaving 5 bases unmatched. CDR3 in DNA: TGTGCCAGCAGTGACACAGGGGTGAACACCGGGGAGCTGTTTTTT. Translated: CASSDTGVNTGELFF.

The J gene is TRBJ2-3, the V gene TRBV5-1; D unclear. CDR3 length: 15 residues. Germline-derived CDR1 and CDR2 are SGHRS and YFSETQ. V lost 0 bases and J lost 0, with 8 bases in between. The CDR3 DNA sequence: TGCGCCAGCAGCTTGGTGCCGGTTAGCACAGATACGCAGTATTTT. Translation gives CASSLVPVSTDTQYF.

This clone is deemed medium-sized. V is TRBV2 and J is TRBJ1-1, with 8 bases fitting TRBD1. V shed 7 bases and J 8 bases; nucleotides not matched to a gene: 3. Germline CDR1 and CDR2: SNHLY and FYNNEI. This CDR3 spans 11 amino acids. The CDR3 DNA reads TGTGCCAGCATTGGGGACAGGGAAGCTTTCTTT. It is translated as CASIGDREAFF.

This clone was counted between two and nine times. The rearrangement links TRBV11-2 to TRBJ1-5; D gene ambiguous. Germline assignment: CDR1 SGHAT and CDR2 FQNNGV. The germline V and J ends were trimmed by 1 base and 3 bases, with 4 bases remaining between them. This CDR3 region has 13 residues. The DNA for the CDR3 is TGTGCCAGCAGCTTAGGGTACAATCAGCCCCAGCATTTT. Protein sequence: CASSLGYNQPQHF.

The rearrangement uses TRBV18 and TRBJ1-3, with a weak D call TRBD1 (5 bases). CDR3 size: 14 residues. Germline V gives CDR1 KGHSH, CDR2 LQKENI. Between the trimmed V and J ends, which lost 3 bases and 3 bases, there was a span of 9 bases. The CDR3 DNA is TGTGCCAGCTCACCGGGGGGACTTGGAAACACCATATATTTT. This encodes CASSPGGLGNTIYF.

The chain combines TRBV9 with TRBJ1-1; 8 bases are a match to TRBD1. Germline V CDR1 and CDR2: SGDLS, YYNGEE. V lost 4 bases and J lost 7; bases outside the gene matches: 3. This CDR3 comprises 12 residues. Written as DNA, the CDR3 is TGTGCCAGCAGCCAGGGGGCCGGTGAAGCTTTCTTT. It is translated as CASSQGAGEAFF.

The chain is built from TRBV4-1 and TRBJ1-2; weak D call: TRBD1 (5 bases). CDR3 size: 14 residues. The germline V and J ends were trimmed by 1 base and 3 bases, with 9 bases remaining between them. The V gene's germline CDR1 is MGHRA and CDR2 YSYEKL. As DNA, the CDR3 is TGCGCCAGCAGCCAAGGGGGCGCAGACTATGGCTACACCTTC. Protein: CASSQGGADYGYTF.

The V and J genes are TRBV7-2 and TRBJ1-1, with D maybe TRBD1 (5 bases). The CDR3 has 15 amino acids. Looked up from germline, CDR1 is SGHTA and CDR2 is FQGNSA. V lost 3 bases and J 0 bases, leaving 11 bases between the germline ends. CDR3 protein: CASSFRPGLNTEAFF. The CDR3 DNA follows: TGTGCCAGCAGCTTTCGGCCAGGGCTGAACACTGAAGCTTTCTTT.

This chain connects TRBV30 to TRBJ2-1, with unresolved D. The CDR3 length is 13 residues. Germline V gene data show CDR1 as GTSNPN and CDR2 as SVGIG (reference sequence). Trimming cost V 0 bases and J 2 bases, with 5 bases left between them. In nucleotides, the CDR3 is TGTGCCTGGAGTGTACAAACCTACAATGAGCAGTTCTTC. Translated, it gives CAWSVQTYNEQFF.

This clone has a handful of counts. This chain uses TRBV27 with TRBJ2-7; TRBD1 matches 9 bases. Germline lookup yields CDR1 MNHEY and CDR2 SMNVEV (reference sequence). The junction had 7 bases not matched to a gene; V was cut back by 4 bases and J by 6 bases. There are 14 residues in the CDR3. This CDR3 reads CASSSNRGPGEQYF. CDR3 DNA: TGTGCCAGCAGTTCAAACAGGGGGCCGGGCGAGCAGTACTTC.

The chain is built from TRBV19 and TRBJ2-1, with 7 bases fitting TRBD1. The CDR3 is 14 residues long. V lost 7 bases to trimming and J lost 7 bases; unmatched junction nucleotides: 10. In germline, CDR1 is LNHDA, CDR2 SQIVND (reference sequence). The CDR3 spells CASTRSMTGNEQFF. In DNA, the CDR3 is TGTGCCAGTACCCGAAGTATGACAGGGAATGAGCAGTTCTTC.

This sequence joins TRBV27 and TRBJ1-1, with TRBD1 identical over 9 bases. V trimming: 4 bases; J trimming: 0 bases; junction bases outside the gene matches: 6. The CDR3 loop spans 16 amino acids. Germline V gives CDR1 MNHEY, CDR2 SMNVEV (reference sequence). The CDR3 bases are TGTGCCAGCAGTTCTCTCGGGACAGGGTTGAACACTGAAGCTTTCTTT. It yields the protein CASSSLGTGLNTEAFF.

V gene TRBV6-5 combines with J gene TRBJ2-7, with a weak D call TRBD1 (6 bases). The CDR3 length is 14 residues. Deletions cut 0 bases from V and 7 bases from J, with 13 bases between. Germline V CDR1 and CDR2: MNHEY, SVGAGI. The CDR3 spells CASSYSPQGREQYF. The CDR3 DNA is TGTGCCAGCAGTTACTCTCCGCAGGGGCGGGAGCAGTACTTC.

The chain's CDR3 is CAISGGTGGADNEQFF. The CDR3 bases are TGTGCCATCAGTGGCGGGACAGGGGGCGCAGACAATGAGCAGTTCTTC. The chain couples TRBV10-3 to TRBJ2-1, with 12 bases aligning to TRBD1. V was clipped by 4 bases and J by 5 bases; unmatched bases: 6. CDR1 and CDR2 from the germline V gene are ENHRY and SYGVKD. The CDR3 totals 16 residues.

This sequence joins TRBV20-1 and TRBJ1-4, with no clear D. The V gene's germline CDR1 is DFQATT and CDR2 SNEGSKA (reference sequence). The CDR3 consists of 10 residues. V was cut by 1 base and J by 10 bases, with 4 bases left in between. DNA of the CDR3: TGCAGTGCTAGAGTGGGAAAACTGTTTTTT. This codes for CSARVGKLFF.

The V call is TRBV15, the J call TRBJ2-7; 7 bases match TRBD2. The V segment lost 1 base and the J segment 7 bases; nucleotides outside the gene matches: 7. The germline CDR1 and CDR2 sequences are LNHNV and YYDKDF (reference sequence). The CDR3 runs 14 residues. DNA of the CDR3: TGTGCCACCAGCAGAGGAGCGGGGACGTGGGAGCAGTACTTC. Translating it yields CATSRGAGTWEQYF.

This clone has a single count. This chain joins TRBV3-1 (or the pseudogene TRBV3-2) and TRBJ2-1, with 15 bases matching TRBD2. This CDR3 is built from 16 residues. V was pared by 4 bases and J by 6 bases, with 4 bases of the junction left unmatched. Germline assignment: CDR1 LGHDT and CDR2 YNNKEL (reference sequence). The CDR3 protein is CASSRTSGGVINEQFF. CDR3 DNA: TGTGCCAGCAGCCGGACTAGCGGGGGGGTAATCAATGAGCAGTTCTTC.

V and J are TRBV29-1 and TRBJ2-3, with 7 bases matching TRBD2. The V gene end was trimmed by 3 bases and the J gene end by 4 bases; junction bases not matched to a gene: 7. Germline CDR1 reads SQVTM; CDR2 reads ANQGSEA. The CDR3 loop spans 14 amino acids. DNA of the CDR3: TGCAGCGTTGACCCGGGGAGGGTCTCAGATACGCAGTATTTT. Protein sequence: CSVDPGRVSDTQYF.

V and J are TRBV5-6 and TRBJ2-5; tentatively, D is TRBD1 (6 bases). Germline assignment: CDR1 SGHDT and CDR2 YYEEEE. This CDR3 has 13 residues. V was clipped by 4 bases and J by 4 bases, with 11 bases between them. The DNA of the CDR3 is TGTGCCAGCAGCCCAGGGGAGCGAGAGACCCAGTACTTC. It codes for CASSPGERETQYF.

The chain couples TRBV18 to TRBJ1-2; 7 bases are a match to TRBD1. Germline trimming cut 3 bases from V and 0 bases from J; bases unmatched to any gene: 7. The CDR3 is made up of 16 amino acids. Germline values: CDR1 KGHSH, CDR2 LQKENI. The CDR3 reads CASSPGDRTSNYGYTF. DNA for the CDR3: TGTGCCAGCTCACCGGGGGACAGAACATCTAACTATGGCTACACCTTC.

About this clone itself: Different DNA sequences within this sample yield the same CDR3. DNA for the CDR3: TGTGCCAGCAGTTTGAGGGAGAACTATGGCTACACCTTC. It translates to CASSLRENYGYTF. The chain combines TRBV12-3 or TRBV12-4 with TRBJ1-2; D unclear. V lost 3 bases, J lost 2 bases, and 7 bases lay in between. The CDR3 runs 13 residues.